What follows are 9 T cell receptor beta chains derived from one specimen sequenced in a study of blood T cell repertoires in COVID-19. Measured with immunoSEQ multiplex PCR; TCRdb has only the in-frame clones, and not every one. The profile shows roughly 220,000 clones, approximately 86% of them singletons. The sequencing input was PBMCs or T cells enriched from blood (not recorded which). The source of these receptors is a woman aged 40 to 50 with acute COVID-19.

The chain employs TRBV7-2 and TRBJ2-6; D perhaps matches TRBD1 (6 bases). Trimming took off 0 bases at V and 2 bases at J, with 14 bases between the two ends. The CDR3 spans 18 residues. Germline V gene sequence: CDR1 SGHTA, CDR2 FQGNSA. CDR3 loop: CASSLAVRGLAGANVLTF. In DNA form, the CDR3 reads TGTGCCAGCAGCTTAGCGGTCAGGGGTTTAGCTGGGGCCAACGTCCTGACTTTC.

The rearrangement links TRBV15 to TRBJ2-7; 11 nucleotides agree with TRBD2. Germline lookup yields CDR1 LNHNV and CDR2 YYDKDF (reference sequence). The V gene end was trimmed by 1 base and the J gene end by 7 bases; junction bases not matched to a gene: 9. This CDR3 region has 16 residues. The CDR3 coding sequence is TGTGCCACCAGCAGAGGCCTAGCGGGAGGCGGGGATGAGCAGTACTTC. Its translation is CATSRGLAGGGDEQYF.

The rearrangement uses TRBV27 and TRBJ2-7; a possible D gene is TRBD2 (6 bases). V was shortened by 3 bases and J by 2 bases, with 8 bases between the two germline ends. CDR1 and CDR2 from the germline V gene are MNHEY and SMNVEV (reference sequence). The CDR3 has 13 residues. CDR3 coding DNA: TGTGCCAGCAGTTTGGGACTCCCCTACGAGCAGTACTTC. Residues: CASSLGLPYEQYF.

V usage is TRBV28 and J usage is TRBJ2-5; 7 nucleotides align to TRBD1. This CDR3 contains 16 residues. With 2 bases clipped from V and 4 bases from J, the junction kept 10 bases outside the gene matches. Germline CDR1 and CDR2: MDHEN and SYDVKM. The CDR3 region is CASSLGKRAGGETQYF. The CDR3 DNA is TGTGCCAGCAGTTTAGGGAAAAGGGCAGGGGGAGAGACCCAGTACTTC.

The chain has TRBV28 and TRBJ2-2; 10 positions match TRBD2. Trimming took 9 bases from V and 5 from J; bases not matched to a gene: 6. CDR3 length: 14 amino acids. CDR1 is MDHEN, CDR2 SYDVKM, per germline. The CDR3 is CASEGLARTGELFF. Here the CDR3 DNA reads TGTGCCAGTGAGGGACTAGCGCGGACCGGGGAGCTGTTTTTT.

The chain couples TRBV5-4 to TRBJ1-2; 7 positions match TRBD1. The CDR3 sequence is 15 residues long. The germline V gene encodes CDR1 SGHNT and CDR2 YYREEE (reference sequence). Trimming cost V 2 bases and J 4 bases; bases outside gene matches: 8. The CDR3 nucleotides read TGTGCCAGCAGCTTTGGACAGGAGGTTGGCTATGGCTACACCTTC. Residues: CASSFGQEVGYGYTF. Together with reference TRBV5-4 and TRBJ1-2, the CDR3 gives the full variable domain: ETGVTQSPTHLIKTRGQQVTLRCSSQSGHNTVSWYQQALGQGPQFIFQYYREEENGRGNFPPRFSGLQFPNYSSELNVNALELDDSALYLCASSFGQEVGYGYTFGSGTRLTVV.

The chain has TRBV2 and TRBJ2-2, with 8 bases lining up with TRBD2. Germline-derived CDR1 and CDR2 are SNHLY and FYNNEI. The CDR3 is made up of 12 amino acids. Germline trimming cut 8 bases from V and 7 bases from J; bases unmatched to any gene: 3. The CDR3 sequence is CASRGGDGELFF. CDR3 DNA: TGTGCCAGCCGGGGGGGTGACGGGGAGCTGTTTTTT.

The chain is built from TRBV19 and TRBJ1-1; D ambiguous. There are 14 residues in the CDR3. V was cut by 3 bases and J by 4 bases, with 12 bases left in between. Germline values: CDR1 LNHDA, CDR2 SQIVND (reference sequence). CDR3 region: CASSIILMRTEAFF. CDR3 sequence (DNA): TGTGCCAGTAGTATCATCTTAATGCGCACTGAAGCTTTCTTT.

The rearrangement uses TRBV3-1 (or the pseudogene TRBV3-2) and TRBJ2-1; 8 positions match TRBD2. V was clipped by 5 bases and J by 8 bases; unmatched bases: 14. The CDR3 is 16 amino acids. Germline V gene sequence: CDR1 LGHDT, CDR2 YNNKEL (reference sequence). The CDR3 DNA reads TGTGCCAGCAGCTCTACCCGGGAGGGAGGGCCCCATGAGCAGTTCTTC. Translating gives CASSSTREGGPHEQFF.